This passage covers 19 T cell receptor beta chains from one sample sequenced in a study of blood T cell repertoires in COVID-19. Sequencing used immunoSEQ multiplex PCR; TCRdb keeps in-frame clones, though not all of them. This table holds 250,000 or so clones, over 80% found once. The sequencing sample was made of PBMCs or T cells enriched from blood (not recorded which). The receptor source for this set is a woman in her forties who had been exposed to COVID-19.

A single count supports this clone. The CDR3 DNA reads as TGTGCCAGCAGCCCGTACAGGGGGCCAAAGACCCAGTACTTC. It encodes CASSPYRGPKTQYF. The chain joins TRBV7-9 to TRBJ2-5, with 9 positions matching TRBD1. CDR1 is SEHNR, CDR2 FQNEAQ, per germline (reference sequence). Germline trimming cut 5 bases from V and 6 bases from J; bases unmatched to any gene: 7. The CDR3 is 14 residues long.

This clone was detected only a few times. The CDR3: CASSQDGLIDTQYF. CDR3 nucleotides: TGCGCCAGCAGCCAAGACGGACTAATAGATACGCAGTATTTT. This chain uses TRBV4-1 with TRBJ2-3, with D tentatively TRBD2 (6 bases). This CDR3 is 14 amino acids long. Trimming took off 0 bases at V and 5 bases at J, with 9 bases between the two ends. The germline V gene encodes CDR1 MGHRA and CDR2 YSYEKL.

This chain links TRBV9 with TRBJ2-4; 7 nucleotides agree with TRBD1. The CDR3 consists of 15 residues. In germline, CDR1 is SGDLS, CDR2 YYNGEE. V dropped 4 bases and J dropped 0; count of bases not matched to a gene: 4. This chain's CDR3 is CASSPAGGAKNIQYF. The CDR3 DNA reads as TGTGCCAGCAGCCCCGCAGGGGGAGCCAAAAACATTCAGTACTTC.

This chain links TRBV7-2 with TRBJ2-3; 12 bases fit TRBD2. V gave up 2 bases and J gave up 3 bases; unmatched junction bases: 12. The germline V gene encodes CDR1 SGHTA and CDR2 FQGNSA. The CDR3 has 19 amino acids. This CDR3 reads CASSLMGLAGGRLTDTQYF. The DNA for the CDR3 is TGTGCCAGCAGCTTAATGGGGCTAGCGGGGGGGCGTTTGACAGATACGCAGTATTTT.

V and J are TRBV7-2 and TRBJ2-2; 8 nucleotides line up with TRBD2. Per germline, CDR1 SGHTA and CDR2 FQGNSA. CDR3 length equals 16 residues. V lost 4 bases to trimming and J lost 0 bases; unmatched junction nucleotides: 4. The chain's CDR3 is CASSSGGPTNTGELFF. The CDR3, as DNA: TGTGCCAGCAGCTCGGGGGGGCCAACGAACACCGGGGAGCTGTTTTTT.

The V and J genes are TRBV4-3 and TRBJ2-7, with 9 bases lining up with TRBD2. The CDR3 spans 15 residues. Germline CDR1 reads LGHNA; CDR2 reads YSLEER. V dropped 0 bases and J dropped 4; count of bases not matched to a gene: 4. This CDR3 reads CASSQDSSGKYEQYV. The CDR3, as DNA: TGCGCCAGCAGCCAAGACTCTAGCGGGAAATACGAGCAGTACGTC.

This chain's CDR3 is CASNSQGQWGSNQPQHF. CDR3 sequence (DNA): TGTGCCAGTAATAGCCAAGGACAGTGGGGGAGCAATCAGCCCCAGCATTTT. This chain uses TRBV19 with TRBJ1-5, with D perhaps matching TRBD1 (6 bases). Germline V gene data show CDR1 as LNHDA and CDR2 as SQIVND (reference sequence). The CDR3 has 17 amino acids. Deletions cut 7 bases from V and 1 base from J, with 20 bases between.

The V gene is TRBV4-1, the J gene TRBJ1-5, with TRBD1 matching 7 bases. In germline, CDR1 is MGHRA, CDR2 YSYEKL. Trimming removed 0 bases from V and 9 bases from J; junction bases left unmatched: 8. This CDR3 is built from 15 residues. The CDR3: CASSQDQGVRLPQHF. CDR3 in DNA: TGCGCCAGCAGCCAAGATCAGGGGGTAAGGTTGCCCCAGCATTTT.

This clone was seen a few times. V and J are TRBV9 and TRBJ2-2, with TRBD2 matching 8 bases. Germline lookup yields CDR1 SGDLS and CDR2 YYNGEE. With 0 bases clipped from V and 7 bases from J, the junction kept 5 bases outside the gene matches. This CDR3 contains 15 residues. In DNA, the CDR3 is TGTGCCAGCAGCGTAGAGCGGGGGCGGGACGGGGAGCTGTTTTTT. Translation gives CASSVERGRDGELFF.

A single count supports this clone. The J gene is TRBJ2-1, the V gene TRBV10-3; 7 bases match TRBD2. Germline V lookup: CDR1 ENHRY, CDR2 SYGVKD. The V and J ends lost 6 bases and 7 bases, in that order; junction bases with no gene match: 6. There are 13 residues in the CDR3. The CDR3 sequence: CAIRAGQSNEQFF. The DNA for the CDR3 is TGTGCCATCAGAGCGGGGCAGAGTAATGAGCAGTTCTTC.

The rearrangement joins TRBV5-1 to TRBJ2-7, with 9 positions matching TRBD2. CDR1 SGHRS and CDR2 YFSETQ come from the germline V gene. The CDR3 spans 12 residues. Losses at the gene ends were 4 bases for V and 6 bases for J; bases not matched to a gene: 2. CDR3 amino acids: CASSPGLAEQYF. In DNA, the CDR3 is TGCGCCAGCAGCCCGGGACTAGCCGAGCAGTACTTC. Looking up the rest from reference TRBV5-1 and TRBJ2-7 gives the full variable domain: KAGVTQTPRYLIKTRGQQVTLSCSPISGHRSVSWYQQTPGQGLQFLFEYFSETQRNKGNFPGRFSGRQFSNSRSEMNVSTLELGDSALYLCASSPGLAEQYFGPGTRLTVT.

The rearrangement uses TRBV19 and TRBJ1-2, with 7 positions matching TRBD1. The J segment lost 2 bases and the V segment lost 4 bases, leaving 10 bases of the junction unmatched. The length of the CDR3 is 16 residues. Looked up from germline, CDR1 is LNHDA and CDR2 is SQIVND (reference sequence). The CDR3 DNA reads TGTGCCAGTAGTAGACGACAGGGAAGGGTCAACTATGGCTACACCTTC. This sequence encodes CASSRRQGRVNYGYTF.

The gene calls are TRBV7-6 and TRBJ1-4; perhaps TRBD1 as D (5 bases). Trimming removed 1 base at V and 5 bases at J, with 11 bases between. The length of the CDR3 is 15 residues. Germline values: CDR1 SGHVS, CDR2 FNYEAQ. The DNA of the CDR3 is TGTGCCAGCAGCTTAGGGGGGACTGCGAATGAAAAACTGTTTTTT. As protein: CASSLGGTANEKLFF.

The rearrangement links TRBV9 to TRBJ1-2; no definite D call. V was cut by 0 bases and J by 4 bases, with 10 bases left in between. Germline V gene lookup returns CDR1 SGDLS and CDR2 YYNGEE. CDR3 size: 14 residues. Here the CDR3 reads CASSVGGNVYGYTF. In DNA form, the CDR3 reads TGTGCCAGCAGCGTAGGCGGTAACGTCTATGGCTACACCTTC.

V and J are TRBV24-1 and TRBJ2-2, with D perhaps matching TRBD2 (7 bases). The CDR3 totals 18 residues. Trimming removed 1 base from V and 6 bases from J, with 20 bases in between. Per the germline V gene, CDR1 is KGHDR and CDR2 is SFDVKD. This CDR3 is CATSDLRGGIQGAGELFF. CDR3 nucleotide sequence: TGTGCCACCAGTGATTTAAGGGGGGGCATTCAAGGGGCCGGGGAGCTGTTTTTT.

The chain has TRBV3-1 (or the pseudogene TRBV3-2) and TRBJ2-7, with a weak D call TRBD1 (5 bases). This CDR3 has 13 amino acids. From germline, CDR1 is LGHDT and CDR2 YNNKEL (reference sequence). The V and J ends lost 6 bases and 4 bases respectively, with 13 bases between them. The CDR3 nucleotides are TGTGCCAGCAGAGGGGCGCGGATTTACGAGCAGTACTTC. Encoded protein: CASRGARIYEQYF.

The chain couples TRBV6-1 to TRBJ1-5, with 8 bases identical to TRBD1. V was clipped by 1 base and J by 3 bases; unmatched bases: 2. The CDR3 runs to 15 residues. The germline CDR1 and CDR2 sequences are MNHNS and SASEGT. CDR3 loop: CASSEGTGINQPQHF. DNA of the CDR3: TGTGCCAGCAGTGAAGGGACAGGGATCAATCAGCCCCAGCATTTT.

The J gene is TRBJ2-3, the V gene TRBV7-2; TRBD2 aligns across 10 bases. CDR1 and CDR2 (germline): SGHTA, FQGNSA. With V trimmed by 5 bases and J by 4 bases, 9 bases remained unmatched. This CDR3 contains 16 residues. The CDR3 is CASSPPGLAFADTQYF. Here the CDR3 DNA reads TGTGCCAGCAGCCCCCCGGGACTAGCGTTTGCAGATACGCAGTATTTT.

J is TRBJ2-6 and V is TRBV6-5; unclear D gene. CDR1 and CDR2 from the germline V gene are MNHEY and SVGAGI. The CDR3 totals 15 residues. The V gene lost 6 bases and the J gene lost 0 bases, with 9 bases spanning the gap. DNA for the CDR3: TGTGCCAGCAGACTAACCTTCTCTGGGGCCAACGTCCTGACTTTC. This translates into CASRLTFSGANVLTF.